This T cell receptor beta chain is drawn from a study of identical twins. Regarding the study as a whole: A lower insertion count was a feature of abundant cord blood beta clonotypes, with no such feature in memory repertoires. Invariant MAIT and iNKT cells are populations that could partly confound zero-insertion analyses.

This clonotype was seen many times. Its target is unknown. TCRdb processed the 5' RACE reads anew with MiXCR; each CDR3 protein has one entry. This repertoire shows roughly 570,000 distinct CDR3 sequences, roughly 9.5% found once; its top ten account for 2.5% to 3.5%. The J segment lost 2 bases and the V segment lost 6 bases, leaving 21 bases of the junction unmatched. The CDR3 is made up of 20 amino acids. The same sample was also studied in work on yellow fever vaccine responses in identical twins.

V gene TRBV12-3 or TRBV12-4 combines with J gene TRBJ2-2; 7 nucleotides align to TRBD1. The sequence was collected from a woman in her late teens or twenties in good health. The sample was PBMCs. This CDR3 reads CASRPREIITGQPNTGELFF. CDR3 sequence (DNA): TGTGCCAGCAGACCAAGGGAGATTATAACGGGACAGCCTAACACCGGGGAGCTGTTTTTT.